The sequence of this TCR beta chain was determined in a study of blood T cell repertoires in COVID-19. Germline CDR1 SGHRS, CDR2 YFSETQ. V dropped 4 bases and J dropped 0; count of bases not matched to a gene: 3. The CDR3 totals 14 residues. Assay used: immunoSEQ multiplex PCR; TCRdb lists only in-frame clones, some missing. The sample shows about 140,000 clones, more than 65% of them seen only once. The genes are TRBV5-1 and TRBJ1-2; 7 bases line up with TRBD1. The specimen sequenced was peripheral blood. The receptor's source is a human donor in a cohort sampled during active COVID-19. The CDR3 is CASSEQGTNYGYTF. CDR3 in DNA: TGCGCCAGCAGCGAACAGGGGACTAACTATGGCTACACCTTC.